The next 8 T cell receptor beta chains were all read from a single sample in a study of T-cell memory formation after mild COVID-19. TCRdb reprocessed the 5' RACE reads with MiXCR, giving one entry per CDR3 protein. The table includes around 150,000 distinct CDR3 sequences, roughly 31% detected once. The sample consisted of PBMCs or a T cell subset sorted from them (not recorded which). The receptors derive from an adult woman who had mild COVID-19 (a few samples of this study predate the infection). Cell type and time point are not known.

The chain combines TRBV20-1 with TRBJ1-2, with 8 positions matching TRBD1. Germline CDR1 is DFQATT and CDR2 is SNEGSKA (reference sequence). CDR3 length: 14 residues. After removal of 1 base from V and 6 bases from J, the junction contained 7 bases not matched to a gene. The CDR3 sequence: CSARGDAGGDGYTF. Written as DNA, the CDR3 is TGCAGTGCTAGAGGAGATGCAGGGGGCGATGGCTACACCTTC.

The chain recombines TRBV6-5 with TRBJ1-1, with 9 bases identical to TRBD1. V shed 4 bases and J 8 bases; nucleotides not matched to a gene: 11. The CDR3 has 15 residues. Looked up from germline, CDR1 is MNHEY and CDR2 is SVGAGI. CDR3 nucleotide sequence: TGTGCCAGCAGTTCCGTCCCGGGACAGGGTCAAGAAGCTTTCTTT. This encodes CASSSVPGQGQEAFF.

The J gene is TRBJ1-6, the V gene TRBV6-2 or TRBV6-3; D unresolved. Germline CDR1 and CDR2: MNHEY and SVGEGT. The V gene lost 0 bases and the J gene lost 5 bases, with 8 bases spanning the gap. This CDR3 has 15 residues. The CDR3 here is CASSYSSNHNSPLHF. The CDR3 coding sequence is TGTGCCAGCAGTTACTCGAGTAACCATAATTCACCCCTCCACTTT.

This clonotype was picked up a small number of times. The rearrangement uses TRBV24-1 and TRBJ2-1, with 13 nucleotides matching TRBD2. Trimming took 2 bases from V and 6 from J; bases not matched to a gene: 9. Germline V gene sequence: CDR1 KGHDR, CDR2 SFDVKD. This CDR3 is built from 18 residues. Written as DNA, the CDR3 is TGTGCCACCAGTGATTGGACTAGCGGGAGTCTTTCCCGCAATGAGCAGTTCTTC. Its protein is CATSDWTSGSLSRNEQFF.

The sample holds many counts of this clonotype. Written as DNA, the CDR3 is TGTGCCAGCAGCGTAGACGGGAGTAATCAGCCCCAGCATTTT. Protein sequence: CASSVDGSNQPQHF. The chain recombines TRBV9 with TRBJ1-5; D call uncertain. The CDR3 sequence is 14 residues long. V dropped 0 bases and J dropped 4 bases, with 8 bases sitting between them. Germline V CDR1 and CDR2: SGDLS, YYNGEE.

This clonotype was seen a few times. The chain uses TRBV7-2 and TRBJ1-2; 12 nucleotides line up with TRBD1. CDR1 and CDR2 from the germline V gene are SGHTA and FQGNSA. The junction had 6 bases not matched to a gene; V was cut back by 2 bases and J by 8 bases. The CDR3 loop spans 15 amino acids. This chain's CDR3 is CASSLTRDRGLGYTF. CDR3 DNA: TGTGCCAGCAGCTTAACTCGGGACAGGGGGCTGGGCTACACCTTC.

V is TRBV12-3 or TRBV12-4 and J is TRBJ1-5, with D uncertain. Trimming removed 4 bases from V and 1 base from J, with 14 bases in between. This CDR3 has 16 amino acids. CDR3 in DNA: TGTGCCAGCAGTTCGCAGATTATCGAAAGCAATCAGCCCCAGCATTTT. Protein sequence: CASSSQIIESNQPQHF.

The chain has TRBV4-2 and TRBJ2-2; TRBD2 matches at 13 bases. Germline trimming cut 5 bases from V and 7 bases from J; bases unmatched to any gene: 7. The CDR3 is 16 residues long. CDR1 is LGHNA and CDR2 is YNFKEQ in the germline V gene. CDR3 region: CASSATSGRAGGELFF. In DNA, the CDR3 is TGTGCCAGCAGCGCCACTAGCGGGAGGGCCGGCGGGGAGCTGTTTTTT.